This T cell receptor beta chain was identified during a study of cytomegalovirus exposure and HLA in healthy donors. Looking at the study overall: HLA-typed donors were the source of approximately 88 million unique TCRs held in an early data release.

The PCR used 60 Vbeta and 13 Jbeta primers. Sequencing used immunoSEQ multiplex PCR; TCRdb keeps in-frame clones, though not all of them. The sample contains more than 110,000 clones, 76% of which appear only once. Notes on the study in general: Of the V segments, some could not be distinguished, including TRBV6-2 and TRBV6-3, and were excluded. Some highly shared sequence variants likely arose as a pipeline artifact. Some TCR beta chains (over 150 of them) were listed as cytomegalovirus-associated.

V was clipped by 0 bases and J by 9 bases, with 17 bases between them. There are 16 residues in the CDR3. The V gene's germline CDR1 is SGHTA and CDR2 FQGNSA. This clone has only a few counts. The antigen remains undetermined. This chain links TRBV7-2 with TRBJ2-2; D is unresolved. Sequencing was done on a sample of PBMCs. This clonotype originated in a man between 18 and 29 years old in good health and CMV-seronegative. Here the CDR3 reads CASSLALVRSSRELFF. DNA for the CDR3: TGTGCCAGCAGCTTAGCCTTGGTCCGGTCCTCGAGGGAGCTGTTTTTT.